This T cell receptor beta chain was obtained from a study of T cell responses to AZD1222 COVID-19 vaccine. Per germline, CDR1 LNHNV and CDR2 YYDKDF (reference sequence). The CDR3 totals 17 residues. Trimming pared 1 base from V and 5 bases from J, leaving 18 bases between. Assay: immunoSEQ multiplex PCR; the TCRdb copy retains only in-frame clones and omits some. Here the sample spans about 120,000 clones, 92% being singletons. The sample consisted of peripheral blood, taken 28 days after the second AZD1222 dose. This clonotype originated in an adult who received the AZD1222 COVID-19 vaccine. V is TRBV15 and J is TRBJ1-3, with D possibly being TRBD1 (5 bases). Here the CDR3 reads CATSRGGEQLGRNTIYF. As DNA, the CDR3 is TGTGCCACCAGCAGAGGAGGGGAACAACTTGGTCGAAACACCATATATTTT.